This T cell receptor beta chain is from a study of T cells after yellow fever vaccination. Overall study findings and caveats: Though weaker, the secondary response peaked faster, on day 5 versus 15. Post-booster samples contained most primary-vaccination clones (approximately 95% CD4, almost 90% CD8).

On this clonotype itself: The antigen is unknown.

TCRdb re-called the 5' RACE reads through MiXCR, storing one row per CDR3 protein. The sample records a few hundred thousand distinct CDR3 sequences, 10% to 15% being singletons. This CDR3 comprises 14 residues. The germline V gene encodes CDR1 DFQATT and CDR2 SNEGSKA (reference sequence). Deletions cut 3 bases from V and 2 bases from J, with 14 bases between. The receptor comes from a man aged 25-45 years who received the YFV17D yellow fever vaccine. The V call is TRBV20-1, the J call TRBJ2-7; TRBD1 or TRBD2 may be the D gene (5 bases each). This material consisted of CD4+ T cells sorted from PBMCs, taken 45 days after the yellow fever booster vaccination. The CDR3 loop is CSASEGPPPYEQYF. The CDR3 DNA reads TGCAGTGCTAGCGAGGGGCCCCCACCCTACGAGCAGTACTTC.